This T cell receptor beta chain was identified in a study of blood T cell repertoires in COVID-19. Study-wide context: The United States, Italy and Spain supplied acute and convalescent COVID-19 samples. PBMCs, B-cell-depleted T cells, or T cells provided the cDNA or gDNA that made up the material.

CDR3 length equals 15 residues. The V gene end was trimmed by 5 bases and the J gene end by 6 bases; junction bases not matched to a gene: 5. Looked up from germline, CDR1 is LGHDT and CDR2 is YNNKEL (reference sequence). TCRdb's table, derived via immunoSEQ multiplex PCR, lists solely in-frame clones and lacks some. The sample shows about 260,000 clones, approximately 80% of them seen only once. The TCR sequence derives from a man aged 60-69 years with acute or convalescent COVID-19. The V and J genes are TRBV3-1 (or the pseudogene TRBV3-2) and TRBJ1-6; 9 nucleotides agree with TRBD1. The specimen sequenced was peripheral blood. The CDR3 region is CASSLPGQGNSPLHF. The CDR3 DNA reads TGTGCCAGCAGCTTACCGGGACAGGGTAATTCACCCCTCCACTTT.